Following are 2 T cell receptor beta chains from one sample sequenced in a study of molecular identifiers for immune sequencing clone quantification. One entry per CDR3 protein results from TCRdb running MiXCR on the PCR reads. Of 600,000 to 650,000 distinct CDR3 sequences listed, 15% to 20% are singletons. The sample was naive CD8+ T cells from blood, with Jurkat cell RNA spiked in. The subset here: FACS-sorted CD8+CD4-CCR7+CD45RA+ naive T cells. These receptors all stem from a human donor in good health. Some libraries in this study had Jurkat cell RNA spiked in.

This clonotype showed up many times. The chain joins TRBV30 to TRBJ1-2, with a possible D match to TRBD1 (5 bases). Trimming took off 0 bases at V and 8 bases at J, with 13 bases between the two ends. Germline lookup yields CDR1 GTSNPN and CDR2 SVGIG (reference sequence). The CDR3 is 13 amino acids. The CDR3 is CAWSVPGLRGYTF. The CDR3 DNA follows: TGTGCCTGGAGTGTACCGGGGCTTCGGGGCTACACCTTC.

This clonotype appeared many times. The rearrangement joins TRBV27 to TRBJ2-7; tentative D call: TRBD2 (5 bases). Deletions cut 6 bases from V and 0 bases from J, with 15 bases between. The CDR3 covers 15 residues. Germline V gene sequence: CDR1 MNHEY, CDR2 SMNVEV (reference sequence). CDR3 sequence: CASRKTVANSYEQYF. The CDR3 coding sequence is TGTGCCAGCAGGAAGACGGTAGCGAACTCCTACGAGCAGTACTTC.